These T cell receptor beta chains were read from a single sample in a study of post-analysis software for immune sequencing data. MiXCR, applied by TCRdb to the PCR reads, yields one record per CDR3 protein. The repertoire holds 400,000 to 500,000 distinct CDR3 sequences, with over 30% as singletons. What was sequenced was blood. These TCRs come from a girl aged 2 to 9 with multiple sclerosis. CDR3s include the opening cysteine and the closing phenylalanine or tryptophan. D genes are given only for firm matches. Clone size, where shown, is once, few, many, or a class for clones that have expanded.

j_gene	v_gene	d_gene	abundance	CDR3nt	CDR3aa
TRBJ2-7	TRBV4-1	TRBD1	NA	TGCGCCAGCAGCCATCTACCGGGACAGATTTCGGAGCAGTACTTC	CASSHLPGQISEQYF
TRBJ1-4	TRBV6-1	NA	NA	TGTGCCAGCAGTCGGGGAAAAGACAATGGAAAACTGTTTTTT	CASSRGKDNGKLFF
TRBJ1-5	TRBV5-6	NA	NA	TGTGCCAGCAGCTTGGCGGGAGCAGGGGACGGCAATCAGCCCCAGCATTTT	CASSLAGAGDGNQPQHF
TRBJ1-3	TRBV12-3/TRBV12-4	NA	NA	TGTGCCAGCAGCCCTCTCCCGGACACCGCTGGAAACACCATATATTTT	CASSPLPDTAGNTIYF
TRBJ1-5	TRBV20-1	NA	NA	TGCAGTGCTAGAGATAGTGAGAGCAATCAGCCCCAGCATTTT	CSARDSESNQPQHF
TRBJ1-2	TRBV7-9	NA	few	TGTGCCAGCAGCCCCTCCACCGACAGTATGGACTATGGCTACACCTTC	CASSPSTDSMDYGYTF
TRBJ1-6	TRBV4-1	NA	few	TGCGCCAGCAGCCAAGATCATCTTCTGGGGCAGCTTAATTCACCCCTCCACTTT	CASSQDHLLGQLNSPLHF
TRBJ2-3	TRBV12-3/TRBV12-4	TRBD2	NA	TGTGCCAGCACCCCCGGGACTAGCGAACGCACAGATGCGGAGTATTTT	CASTPGTSERTDAEYF
TRBJ2-3	TRBV12-3/TRBV12-4	NA	few	TGTGCCAGTCGCGCAGGGACCACAGATACGCAGTATTTT	CASRAGTTDTQYF
TRBJ2-7	TRBV28	NA	few	TGTGCCAGCAGGCCCTCGTATGGAACCTACGAGCAGTACTTC	CASRPSYGTYEQYF
TRBJ1-4	TRBV9	NA	NA	TGTGCCAGCAGCGTATTCGATGGGCCAGCCGAAAAACTGTTTTTT	CASSVFDGPAEKLFF
TRBJ2-3	TRBV6-2/TRBV6-3	TRBD1	NA	TGTGCCAGCAGTTACGGATTGATGACAGGGCCCATGACTACGCAGTATTTT	CASSYGLMTGPMTTQYF
TRBJ2-3	TRBV5-1	TRBD1	NA	TGCGCCAGCAGCCCAAACACAGGGGGAGATACGCAGTATTTT	CASSPNTGGDTQYF
TRBJ2-7	TRBV12-3/TRBV12-4	NA	NA	TGTGCCTCCGCACGGGCCTACGAGCAGTACTTC	CASARAYEQYF
TRBJ2-1	TRBV3-1	NA	NA	TGTGCCAGCAGCCACAAGACAAACTCCTACAATGAGCAGTTCTTC	CASSHKTNSYNEQFF
TRBJ2-1	TRBV6-4	NA	NA	TGTGCCAGCAGTGACTCTAGCGGCCAATACAATGAGCAGTTCTTC	CASSDSSGQYNEQFF
TRBJ1-1	TRBV5-1	TRBD1	NA	TGCGCCAGCAGCCCCACAAGGACAGGGAGTTATTACGCTGAAGCTTTCTTT	CASSPTRTGSYYAEAFF
TRBJ2-5	TRBV5-1	TRBD2	few	TGCGCCAGCAGTGTCAGGACTAGCGGGGGTATCGGGACCCAGTACTTC	CASSVRTSGGIGTQYF
TRBJ1-2	TRBV25-1	TRBD1	many	TGTGCCACGCAGGGGGCTATTGGCTACACCTTC	CATQGAIGYTF
TRBJ2-7	TRBV6-6	NA	NA	TGTGCCAGCCAAGACTCAGCTAGGGACGAGCAGTACTTC	CASQDSARDEQYF
TRBJ1-5	TRBV3-1	NA	once	TGTGCCAGCAGCCAAGATGGTGGGGAGGGCAATCAGCCCCAGCATTTT	CASSQDGGEGNQPQHF
TRBJ1-4	TRBV20-1	TRBD1	NA	TGCAGTGCTGACCCTGGACAGGGAACAACTAATGAAAAACTGTTTTTT	CSADPGQGTTNEKLFF
TRBJ2-1	TRBV5-5	TRBD2	once	TGTGCCAGCAGCTTGGATATTTGGGAGGGCCCCCACAATGAGCAGTTCTTC	CASSLDIWEGPHNEQFF
TRBJ1-4	TRBV10-3	NA	NA	TGTGCCATCAGTGAGAGTGGCTTTTCCGGGGGGAGGAAACTGTTTTTT	CAISESGFSGGRKLFF
TRBJ1-2	TRBV4-1	TRBD1	NA	TGCGCCAGCAGCCAAGATCTCTCCGGCAGGGGGTCTGGGGGCTACACCTTC	CASSQDLSGRGSGGYTF
TRBJ2-3	TRBV18	NA	NA	TGTGCCAGCTCACCGCGAATGGGGGTGAGCACAGATACGCAGTATTTT	CASSPRMGVSTDTQYF
TRBJ2-3	TRBV29-1	NA	NA	TGCAGCGTTGAGCATAGCACAGATACGCAGTATTTT	CSVEHSTDTQYF
TRBJ1-1	TRBV12-3/TRBV12-4	NA	NA	TGTGCCAGCAGTTTAACCCCGTCCTCTGAAGCTTTCTTT	CASSLTPSSEAFF
TRBJ2-1	TRBV15	TRBD1	few	TGTGCCACCAGCAGAGATTTAAGGGACAGGGCCTACAATGAGCAGTTCTTC	CATSRDLRDRAYNEQFF
TRBJ2-3	TRBV5-1	TRBD1	NA	TGCGCCAGCGTCCCGCTCGGACAGGACACAGATACGCAGTATTTT	CASVPLGQDTDTQYF
TRBJ1-5	TRBV27	NA	few	TGTGCCAGCAGTTTAGGGGGGGGCCCATATAGCAATCAGCCCCAGCATTTT	CASSLGGGPYSNQPQHF
TRBJ2-5	TRBV7-2	TRBD2	NA	TGTGCCAGCAAACTAGCGGGAGGAGAGACCCAGTACTTC	CASKLAGGETQYF
TRBJ1-1	TRBV4-1	NA	few	TGCGCCAGCAGCCAAGGATCCGCAATAAACACTGAAGCTTTCTTT	CASSQGSAINTEAFF
TRBJ2-1	TRBV29-1	TRBD2	NA	TGCAGCGTTGAGACGGGAGGGCCACGGGAGCAGTTCTTC	CSVETGGPREQFF
TRBJ2-3	TRBV28	NA	NA	TGTGCCAGCAGTTTATCTGTCCAGGACACAGATACGCAGTATTTT	CASSLSVQDTDTQYF
TRBJ2-3	TRBV4-3	TRBD2	NA	TGCGCCAGCAGCCAACGGACTAGCGGGAGAACGGCGGAAGATACGCAGTATTTT	CASSQRTSGRTAEDTQYF
TRBJ1-1	TRBV18	NA	NA	TGTGCCAGCTCACCTTCCGGGTCGAACACTGAAGCTTTCTTT	CASSPSGSNTEAFF
TRBJ1-2	TRBV12-3/TRBV12-4	NA	NA	TGTGCCAGCGGGACATCTAACTATGGCTACACCTTC	CASGTSNYGYTF
TRBJ2-1	TRBV10-3	TRBD2	few	TGTGCCATTGGACTAGCGGGAGACTTCTACAATGAGCAGTTCTTC	CAIGLAGDFYNEQFF
TRBJ1-2	TRBV7-2	NA	few	TGTGCCAGCAGCTCAAAGGGGGGTGCGTATGGCTACACCTTC	CASSSKGGAYGYTF
TRBJ2-1	TRBV28	NA	NA	TGTGCCAGCAGTTTTAATTGGGATAACTCCTACAATGAGCAGTTCTTC	CASSFNWDNSYNEQFF
TRBJ2-7	TRBV3-1	NA	NA	TGTGCCAGCAGCCAAGTAGTGAACTTAGGCCACGAGCAGTACTTC	CASSQVVNLGHEQYF
TRBJ2-1	TRBV5-1	TRBD1	NA	TGCGCCAGCAGCCCCGGGACAGAGAGCTCCTACAATGAGCAGTTCTTC	CASSPGTESSYNEQFF
TRBJ2-1	TRBV20-1	NA	few	TGCAGTGCTAGCCAATATGGCGGGACCTACAGTGAGCAGTTCTTC	CSASQYGGTYSEQFF
TRBJ2-1	TRBV6-1	NA	NA	TGTGCCAGCCCAGGGATGAATGAGCAGTTCTTC	CASPGMNEQFF
TRBJ1-6	TRBV28	TRBD1	once	TGTGCCAGCAACCTACTGACAGGGAAGAATTCACCCCTCCACTTT	CASNLLTGKNSPLHF